This T cell receptor beta chain was documented in a study of shared clonotypes between healthy human individuals. Looked up from germline, CDR1 is SGHAT and CDR2 is FQNNGV. V shed 3 bases and J 7 bases; nucleotides not matched to a gene: 4. CDR3 length equals 16 residues. Replicate PCRs run on sorted subsets employed around 200 ng DNA, about 27,000 T cell genomes. The method was immunoSEQ multiplex PCR; TCRdb's version includes in-frame clones alone and lacks a portion of them. The sample lists roughly 1.4 million clones, approximately 98.5% seen once, with approximately 0.4% in the top ten. The receptor was derived from a man between 25 and 39 years old in good health. Sequenced sample: naive CD4+ T cells sorted from blood. Described subset: CD45RA+ positively selected. This chain uses TRBV11-2 with TRBJ2-1, with 15 bases matching TRBD2. In DNA form, the CDR3 reads TGTGCCAGCAGCTTTACCGGGACTAGCGGGAGGAATGAGCAGTTCTTC. Amino acids: CASSFTGTSGRNEQFF.